This TCR beta chain appears in the sequencing data of a study of neurological immune-mediated disorders. V gave up 3 bases and J gave up 0 bases, with 9 bases separating them. The CDR3 contains 13 residues. Per the germline V gene, CDR1 is DFQATT and CDR2 is SNEGSKA (reference sequence). One entry per CDR3 protein, called by TCRdb with MiXCR from the 5' RACE reads. The sample holds about 69,000 distinct CDR3 sequences, roughly 3.9% seen once. The chain uses TRBV20-1 and TRBJ2-7; unclear D gene. The TCR was taken from a man aged 25-40 years with multiple sclerosis. Material: PBMCs. The DNA of the CDR3 is TGCAGTGCTAGTGACGAAAACTCCTACGAGCAGTACTTC. Protein sequence: CSASDENSYEQYF.